A single sample is the source of the 29 T cell receptor beta chains below, sequenced in a study of T cells in Graves' hyperthyroidism and ophthalmopathy. The CDR3 regions of TCR beta were amplified from RNA transcripts. Researchers ran a first-round RT-PCR on the TCR CDR3 using the HTBI primer set. TCRdb re-derived calls from the multiplex PCR reads in MiXCR, one entry per CDR3 protein. The profile shows some 270,000 distinct CDR3 sequences, about 14% of them singletons. Sequenced sample: blood. These receptors all stem from a woman aged 25-40 years with Graves' hyperthyroidism that later progressed to Graves' ophthalmopathy.

This clonotype was seen repeatedly, ten times or more. The genes are TRBV4-3 and TRBJ2-5; TRBD2 matches 7 bases. Trimming took 6 bases from V and 2 from J; bases not matched to a gene: 9. This CDR3 region has 15 residues. Germline CDR1 and CDR2: LGHNA and YSLEER. This chain's CDR3 is CASSPRDGGQETQYF. In DNA form, the CDR3 reads TGCGCCAGCAGTCCAAGAGACGGGGGGCAAGAGACCCAGTACTTC.

This clonotype was observed at least ten times. This sequence joins TRBV28 and TRBJ2-2; D not certain. Germline V gives CDR1 MDHEN, CDR2 SYDVKM. The length of the CDR3 is 13 residues. Trimming stripped 2 bases from V and 5 bases from J, with 6 bases between. The CDR3 region is CASSLMATGELFF. The CDR3, as DNA: TGTGCCAGCAGTTTAATGGCAACCGGGGAGCTGTTTTTT.

In its sample, this clonotype was seen many times. The chain employs TRBV15 and TRBJ2-1; D is perhaps TRBD2 (5 bases). Trimming left V 1 base short and J 6 bases short, with 19 bases between. The CDR3 is made up of 17 amino acids. Germline V gene lookup returns CDR1 LNHNV and CDR2 YYDKDF (reference sequence). The CDR3, as DNA: TGTGCCACCAGCAGAGCGCCTAGCCTAACGTTGGGCAATGAGCAGTTCTTC. Translation gives CATSRAPSLTLGNEQFF.

This clonotype was seen a handful of times. This sequence joins TRBV6-1 and TRBJ2-7; TRBD2 is a possible D gene (6 bases). Germline CDR1 is MNHNS and CDR2 is SASEGT. This CDR3 has 16 amino acids. Trimming took 5 bases from V and 6 from J, leaving 23 bases between them. For the CDR3, the DNA is TGTGCCAGCAGTTCGCCAGGAGGAGGGGATGCAGGCGAGCAGTACTTC. Protein product: CASSSPGGGDAGEQYF.

Only a few counts were recorded for this clonotype. The V and J genes are TRBV4-1 and TRBJ2-7; D is unclear. Between the trimmed V and J ends, which lost 0 bases and 3 bases, there was a span of 6 bases. Germline V gene sequence: CDR1 MGHRA, CDR2 YSYEKL. This CDR3 is 13 amino acids long. The CDR3 reads CASSQDMFYEQYF. The CDR3 coding sequence is TGCGCCAGCAGCCAAGATATGTTCTACGAGCAGTACTTC.

The chain combines TRBV5-6 with TRBJ2-7; 10 positions agree with TRBD1. CDR3 length: 16 amino acids. The V and J ends lost 3 bases and 5 bases, in that order; junction bases with no gene match: 11. The germline V gene has CDR1 SGHDT and CDR2 YYEEEE. CDR3 nucleotide sequence: TGTGCCAGCAGCTGGATACTCGAGGGACAGGGGCACGAGCAGTACTTC. It translates to CASSWILEGQGHEQYF.

Only a few counts were recorded for this clonotype. A much larger clone differs from this one at a single base, so this may be a read error. The rearrangement links TRBV3-1 to TRBJ1-4; D remains ambiguous. Germline V gene sequence: CDR1 LGHDT, CDR2 YNNKEL (reference sequence). The CDR3 is 15 residues long. With 0 bases removed from V and 6 bases from J, the gap between germline ends came to 11 bases. The CDR3 DNA reads as TGTGCCAGCAGCCAAGACTTGGACGGTCATGAAAAACTGTTTTTT. This encodes CASSQDLDGHEKLFF. The variable domain in full, completed from reference TRBV3-1 and TRBJ1-4, reads DTAVSQTPKYLVTQMGNDKSIKCEQNLGHDTMYWYKQDSKKFLKIMFSYNNKELIINETVPNRFSPKSPDKAHLNLHINSLELGDSAVYFCASSQDLDGHEKLFFGSGTQLSVL.

This clonotype showed up many times. The V call is TRBV30, the J call TRBJ1-2; the match to TRBD1 covers 7 bases. V was pared by 5 bases and J by 4 bases, with 16 bases of the junction left unmatched. CDR3 length: 16 amino acids. The germline V gene has CDR1 GTSNPN and CDR2 SVGIG (reference sequence). CDR3 residues: CAWVRGEDRMLYGYTF. In DNA, the CDR3 is TGTGCCTGGGTGCGGGGAGAGGACAGGATGCTCTATGGCTACACCTTC.

This clonotype came up many times. The chain recombines TRBV11-2 with TRBJ1-1, with 7 bases that match TRBD1. Germline CDR1 reads SGHAT; CDR2 reads FQNNGV. The CDR3 has 16 residues. V shed 1 base, J shed 6 bases, and the junction held 11 bases outside the gene matches. In nucleotides, the CDR3 is TGTGCCAGCAGCTTAGTCTCGGCAGGGGGTAACGCTGAAGCTTTCTTT. Translated: CASSLVSAGGNAEAFF.

A remark on this clonotype: At one boundary the junction diverges from the germline segment, which might be a read error. This rearrangement joins TRBV5-4 to TRBJ2-1; no clear D. From germline, CDR1 is SGHNT and CDR2 YYREEE (reference sequence). The CDR3 is 15 residues long. CDR3 residues: CASSPGMGFNNGQFF. In DNA, the CDR3 is TGCGCCAGCAGCCCTGGGATGGGCTTTAACAATGGGCAGTTCTTC.

This clonotype occurred many times. The V and J genes are TRBV5-1 and TRBJ2-1; no clear D. V was cut by 5 bases and J by 0 bases, with 6 bases left in between. This CDR3 comprises 13 residues. Germline loops: CDR1 SGHRS, CDR2 YFSETQ. Written as DNA, the CDR3 is TGCGCCAGCAGGGGTAGCTCCTACAATGAGCAGTTCTTC. It codes for CASRGSSYNEQFF.

In regard to this clonotype: This may be a read error, as it is one base from a much larger clone. The rearrangement joins TRBV25-1 to TRBJ2-7; the D gene is possibly TRBD1 (5 bases). Looked up from germline, CDR1 is MGHDK and CDR2 is SYGVNS. V lost 3 bases and J 3 bases, leaving 12 bases between the germline ends. The CDR3 totals 14 residues. The CDR3 loop reads CASSDGRVLYEQYF. DNA for the CDR3: TGTGCCAGCAGTGACGGCAGGGTTCTCTACGAGCAGTACTTC.

In its sample, this clonotype was seen many times. The V gene is TRBV29-1, the J gene TRBJ2-7; D is perhaps TRBD2 (5 bases). V lost 7 bases to trimming and J lost 5 bases, with 15 bases between them. The germline gives CDR1 SQVTM, CDR2 ANQGSEA. The CDR3 covers 12 residues. CDR3 sequence: CSGLLRGNEQYF. As DNA, the CDR3 is TGCAGCGGACTCCTCCGGGGAAACGAGCAGTACTTC.

The J gene is TRBJ2-1, the V gene TRBV12-3 or TRBV12-4; 10 bases match TRBD2. Losses at the gene ends were 4 bases for V and 2 bases for J; bases not matched to a gene: 11. The CDR3 is 18 residues long. CDR3 in amino acids: CASSSQREGWVAYNEQFF. CDR3 nucleotides: TGTGCCAGCAGTTCACAGCGGGAGGGCTGGGTGGCCTACAATGAGCAGTTCTTC.

This clonotype was recorded at least ten times. CDR3 loop: CSVEVSAKGYTF. The DNA of the CDR3 is TGCAGCGTTGAAGTGTCGGCAAAGGGCTACACCTTC. The chain employs TRBV29-1 and TRBJ1-2, with D uncertain. This CDR3 contains 12 residues. V was shortened by 1 base and J by 8 bases, with 11 bases between the two germline ends. The germline V gene encodes CDR1 SQVTM and CDR2 ANQGSEA.

The chain is built from TRBV29-1 and TRBJ2-5, with 8 positions matching TRBD2. The trim removed 7 bases at V and 1 base at J, leaving 8 bases unmatched. CDR3 length equals 14 residues. Looked up from germline, CDR1 is SQVTM and CDR2 is ANQGSEA. In DNA form, the CDR3 reads TGCAGCGGGAAGACTAGCGCGACCCAAGAGACCCAGTACTTC. Protein product: CSGKTSATQETQYF.

This clonotype appeared many times. CDR3 bases: TGCGCCAGCAGCGGGACAGGGGATAAGGCAGAAAAACTGTTTTTT. Amino acids: CASSGTGDKAEKLFF. The rearrangement joins TRBV5-1 to TRBJ1-4, with TRBD1 matching over 10 bases. Germline CDR1 reads SGHRS; CDR2 reads YFSETQ. Trimming cost V 4 bases and J 8 bases; bases outside gene matches: 8. This CDR3 has 15 residues. Full variable domain (rest looked up from reference TRBV5-1 and TRBJ1-4): KAGVTQTPRYLIKTRGQQVTLSCSPISGHRSVSWYQQTPGQGLQFLFEYFSETQRNKGNFPGRFSGRQFSNSRSEMNVSTLELGDSALYLCASSGTGDKAEKLFFGSGTQLSVL.

There are many counts of this clonotype. The gene calls are TRBV10-3 and TRBJ2-3; the match to TRBD1 covers 7 bases. CDR1 and CDR2 (germline): ENHRY, SYGVKD. V shed 5 bases and J 1 base; nucleotides not matched to a gene: 6. This CDR3 has 15 residues. The CDR3 reads CAISTRDSRTDTQYF. CDR3 DNA: TGTGCCATCAGTACCCGGGACAGCCGCACAGATACGCAGTATTTT.

The sample holds many counts of this clonotype. The gene calls are TRBV27 and TRBJ2-7; weak D call: TRBD2 (5 bases). CDR3 length: 14 residues. Trimming stripped 4 bases from V and 3 bases from J, with 13 bases between. The germline gives CDR1 MNHEY, CDR2 SMNVEV (reference sequence). CDR3 DNA sequence: TGTGCCAGCAGTTCCGGGTCTAGCTTCTACGAGCAGTACTTC. It translates to CASSSGSSFYEQYF.

This clonotype has at least ten counts. V gene TRBV7-9 combines with J gene TRBJ2-7; D remains ambiguous. Germline V gene lookup returns CDR1 SEHNR and CDR2 FQNEAQ (reference sequence). CDR3 size: 12 residues. Deletions cut 4 bases from V and 2 bases from J, with 6 bases between. As DNA, the CDR3 is TGTGCCAGCAGCTCCGGGCCCTACGAGCAGTACTTC. This gives the protein CASSSGPYEQYF.

Points on this clonotype: This may be a read error, as it is one base from a much larger clone. This rearrangement joins TRBV2 to TRBJ2-7; D is unclear. Germline V CDR1 and CDR2: SNHLY, FYNNEI. The CDR3 contains 14 residues. V was pared by 2 bases and J by 0 bases, with 8 bases between. CDR3 in DNA: TGTGCCAGCAGTGAACGGCTAGACTCCTACGAGCAGTACTTC. It codes for CASSERLDSYEQYF.

This clonotype appeared once. V and J are TRBV6-1 and TRBJ2-7, with 9 bases identical to TRBD2. V lost 5 bases, J lost 7 bases, and 9 bases stayed unmatched. The CDR3 is 14 residues long. CDR1 and CDR2 (germline): MNHNS, SASEGT. In DNA form, the CDR3 reads TGTGCCAGCAGTACTCCGGGACTAGCTGGGGAGCAGTACTTC. Protein product: CASSTPGLAGEQYF.

This clonotype was detected a few times. One base away lies a much larger clone, so this may be a sequencing read error. The chain combines TRBV2 with TRBJ2-4; TRBD1 agrees at 8 bases. The germline gives CDR1 SNHLY, CDR2 FYNNEI. This CDR3 has 16 residues. Germline trimming cut 6 bases from V and 5 bases from J; bases unmatched to any gene: 12. The CDR3 DNA sequence: TGTGCCAGCAGCAACCACGACAGGGGCGCCGAAAACATTCAGTACTTC. It yields the protein CASSNHDRGAENIQYF.

This clonotype came up many times. The V call is TRBV4-2, the J call TRBJ1-5; possible D gene TRBD1, 5 bases. The CDR3 is 16 amino acids. V lost 0 bases and J 3 bases, leaving 12 bases between the germline ends. CDR1 and CDR2 from the germline V gene are LGHNA and YNFKEQ. The CDR3 bases are TGTGCCAGCAGCCAAGACCCGACAGCAATCAATCAGCCCCAGCATTTT. Amino acids: CASSQDPTAINQPQHF.

This clonotype has ten or more counts. V and J are TRBV7-9 and TRBJ1-2; TRBD1 might be the D (5 bases). Germline V gene data show CDR1 as SEHNR and CDR2 as FQNEAQ (reference sequence). With 4 bases removed from V and 8 bases from J, the gap between germline ends came to 14 bases. CDR3 length: 13 residues. CDR3 protein: CASSSAGTSGYTF. The CDR3 nucleotides are TGTGCCAGCAGCTCAGCCGGGACGTCAGGCTACACCTTC.

With regard to this clonotype: Possible read error: a much larger clone is one base away. This chain connects TRBV30 to TRBJ2-7; TRBD1 or TRBD2 may be the D gene (5 bases each). CDR3 length equals 14 residues. Germline V gene lookup returns CDR1 GTSNPN and CDR2 SVGIG (reference sequence). V gave up 0 bases and J gave up 7 bases, with 16 bases separating them. The CDR3 nucleotides are TGTGCCTGGAGTGTGGGGACCTCTGGGTATGAGCAGTACTTC. Residues: CAWSVGTSGYEQYF.

This clonotype has ten or more counts. The gene calls are TRBV7-2 and TRBJ2-7; D gene unclear. CDR1 is SGHTA, CDR2 FQGNSA, per germline. This CDR3 has 11 amino acids. V lost 2 bases and J 5 bases, leaving 4 bases between the germline ends. CDR3 nucleotide sequence: TGTGCCAGCAGCTTAATGCACGAGCAGTACTTC. It encodes CASSLMHEQYF.

The chain links TRBV20-1 to TRBJ2-1, with no clear D. This CDR3 has 12 amino acids. The germline V gene encodes CDR1 DFQATT and CDR2 SNEGSKA (reference sequence). Deletions cut 7 bases from V and 12 bases from J, with 19 bases between. The DNA of the CDR3 is TGCAGTGTCCCCCGGGCCCTTCAAGTGCAGTTCTTC. This codes for CSVPRALQVQFF.

V usage is TRBV6-1 and J usage is TRBJ1-6; no firm D call. The CDR3 has 16 amino acids. Germline V gives CDR1 MNHNS, CDR2 SASEGT. V lost 6 bases to trimming and J lost 7 bases, with 19 bases between them. CDR3 nucleotides: TGTGCCAGCAGAACCCACGCCAAGGGTGGAAATTCACCCCTCCACTTT. It translates to CASRTHAKGGNSPLHF.